This T cell receptor (beta chain) was recorded in a study of cytomegalovirus exposure and HLA in healthy donors. This clone was counted a few times. The PCR contained 60 Vbeta and 13 Jbeta primers. The authors' processing: Counted up in a later analysis, unique TCR beta chains came to 65 million to 100 million, with around 12 million shared. Method: immunoSEQ multiplex PCR; TCRdb's copy keeps in-frame clones and lacks some. V, J and clone size are taken as reported in that table, and D and trimming were inferred from the DNA itself. The sample carries about 82,000 clones, about 9.4% recorded once. The sequence was obtained from a man in his 60s in good health and CMV-seropositive. Sequences were obtained from PBMCs.

CDR3 loop: CASSLPGTQSSGNTIYF. CDR3 DNA: TGTGCCAGCAGCTTGCCCGGGACTCAGAGCTCTGGAAACACCATATATTTT. The chain links TRBV5-6 to TRBJ1-3; perhaps TRBD1 as D (5 bases). Germline V lookup: CDR1 SGHDT, CDR2 YYEEEE. This CDR3 spans 17 amino acids. Trimming pared 1 base from V and 0 bases from J, leaving 14 bases between.